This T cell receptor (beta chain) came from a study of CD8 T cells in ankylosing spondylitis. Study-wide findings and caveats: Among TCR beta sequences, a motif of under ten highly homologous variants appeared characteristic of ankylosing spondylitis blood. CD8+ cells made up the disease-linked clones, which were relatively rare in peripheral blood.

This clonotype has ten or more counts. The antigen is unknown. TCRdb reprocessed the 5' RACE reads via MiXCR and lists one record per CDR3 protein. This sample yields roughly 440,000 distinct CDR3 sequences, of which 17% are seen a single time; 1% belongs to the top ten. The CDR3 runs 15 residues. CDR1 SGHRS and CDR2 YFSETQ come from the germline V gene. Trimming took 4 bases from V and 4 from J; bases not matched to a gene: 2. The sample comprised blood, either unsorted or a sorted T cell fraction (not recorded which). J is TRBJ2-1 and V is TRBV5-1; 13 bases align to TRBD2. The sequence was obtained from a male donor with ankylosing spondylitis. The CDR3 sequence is CASSQTSGRYNEQFF. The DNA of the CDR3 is TGCGCCAGCAGCCAGACTAGCGGGAGGTACAATGAGCAGTTCTTC.